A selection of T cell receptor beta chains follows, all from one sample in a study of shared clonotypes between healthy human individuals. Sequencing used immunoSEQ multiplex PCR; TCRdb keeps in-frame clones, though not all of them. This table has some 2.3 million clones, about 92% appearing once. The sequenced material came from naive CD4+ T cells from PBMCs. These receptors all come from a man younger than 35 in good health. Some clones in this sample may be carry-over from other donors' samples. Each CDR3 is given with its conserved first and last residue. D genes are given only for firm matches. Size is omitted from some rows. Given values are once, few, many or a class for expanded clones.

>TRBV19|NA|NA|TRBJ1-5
TGTGCCAGTAGTATAATGGGGCCGGCCCAGCCCCAGCATTTT
CASSIMGPAQPQHF
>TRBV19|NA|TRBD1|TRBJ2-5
TGTGCAATACACAGGGGGCAAGAGACCCAGTACTTC
CAIHRGQETQYF
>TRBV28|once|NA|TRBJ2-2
TGTGCCAGCAGTTTATGGGGGCCGGTCGGGGAGCTGTTTTTT
CASSLWGPVGELFF
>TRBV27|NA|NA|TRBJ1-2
TGTGCCAGCAGTCCAGCCGGGACGGTCCCTTGGACCTTC
CASSPAGTVPWTF
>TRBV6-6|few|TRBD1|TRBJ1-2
TGTGCCAGCAGAACACCGGGACAGGGGGCGAGCGATGGCTACACCTTC
CASRTPGQGASDGYTF
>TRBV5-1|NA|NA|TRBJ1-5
TGCGCCAGCAGTCCTGGCGGGGGAAACAATCAGCCCCAGCATTTT
CASSPGGGNNQPQHF
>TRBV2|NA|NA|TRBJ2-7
TGTGCCAGCAGTGGTACCTACGAGCAGTACTTC
CASSGTYEQYF
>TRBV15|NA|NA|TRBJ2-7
TGTGCCACCAGCAGGGGGGACTACGAGCAGTACTTC
CATSRGDYEQYF
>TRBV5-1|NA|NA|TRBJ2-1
TGCGCCAGCAGCTTCCGAGAGAGCTCCTACAATGAGCAGTTCTTC
CASSFRESSYNEQFF
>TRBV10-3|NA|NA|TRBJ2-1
TGTGCCATCATGAGGACTACCGATGACAATGAGCAGTTCTTC
CAIMRTTDDNEQFF
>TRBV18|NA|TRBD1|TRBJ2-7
TGTGCCAGCTCACCCGGGACAGGGGCTTCCTACGAGCAGTACTTC
CASSPGTGASYEQYF
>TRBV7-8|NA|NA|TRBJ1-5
TGTGCCAGCAGCTTAGCGCGCATTAGCAATCAGCCCCAGCATTTT
CASSLARISNQPQHF
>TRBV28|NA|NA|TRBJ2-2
TGTGCCAGCAGTCTCCTCCCCACCGGGGAGCTGTTTTTT
CASSLLPTGELFF
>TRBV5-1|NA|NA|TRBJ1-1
TGCGCCAGCAGTCGAGACAGTTCCGACCTACATGAAGCTTTCTTT
CASSRDSSDLHEAFF
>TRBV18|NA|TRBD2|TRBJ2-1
TGTGCCAGCTCACGGCTGGGACTAGCGGGAGGGCCGTACAATGAGCAGTTCTTC
CASSRLGLAGGPYNEQFF
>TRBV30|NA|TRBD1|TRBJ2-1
TGTGCCTGGGAACCGGGACAGAGAAATGAGCAGTTCTTC
CAWEPGQRNEQFF
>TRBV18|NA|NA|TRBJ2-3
TGTGCCAGCTCACCCTTTGCACCCGCGGGGAAAATCACAGATACGCAGTATTTT
CASSPFAPAGKITDTQYF
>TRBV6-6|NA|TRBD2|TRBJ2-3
TGTGCCAGCAGTTACGGGGGGGGTCAATCAGATACGCAGTATTTT
CASSYGGGQSDTQYF